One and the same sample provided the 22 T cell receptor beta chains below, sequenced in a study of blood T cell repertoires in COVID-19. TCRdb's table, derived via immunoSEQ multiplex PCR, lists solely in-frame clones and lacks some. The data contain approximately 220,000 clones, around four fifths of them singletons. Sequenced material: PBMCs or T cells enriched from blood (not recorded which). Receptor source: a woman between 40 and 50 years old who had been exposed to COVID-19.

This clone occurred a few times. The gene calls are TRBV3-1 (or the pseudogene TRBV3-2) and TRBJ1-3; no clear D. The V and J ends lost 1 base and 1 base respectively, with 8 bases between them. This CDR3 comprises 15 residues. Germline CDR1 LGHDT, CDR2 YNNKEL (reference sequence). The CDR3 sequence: CASSQVGLSGNTIYF. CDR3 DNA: TGTGCCAGCAGCCAAGTTGGACTTTCTGGAAACACCATATATTTT.

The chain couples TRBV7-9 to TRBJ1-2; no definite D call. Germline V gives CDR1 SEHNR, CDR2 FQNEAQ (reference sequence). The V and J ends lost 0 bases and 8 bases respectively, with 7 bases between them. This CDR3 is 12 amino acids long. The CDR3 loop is CASSLAGSGYTF. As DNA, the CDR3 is TGTGCCAGCAGCTTAGCAGGGAGCGGCTACACCTTC.

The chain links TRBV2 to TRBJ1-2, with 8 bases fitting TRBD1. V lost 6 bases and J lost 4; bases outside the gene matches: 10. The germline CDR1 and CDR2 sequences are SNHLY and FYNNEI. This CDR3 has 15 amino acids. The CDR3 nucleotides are TGTGCCAGCAGCAACCAGGGGGCGGTAGGCTATGGCTACACCTTC. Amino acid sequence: CASSNQGAVGYGYTF.

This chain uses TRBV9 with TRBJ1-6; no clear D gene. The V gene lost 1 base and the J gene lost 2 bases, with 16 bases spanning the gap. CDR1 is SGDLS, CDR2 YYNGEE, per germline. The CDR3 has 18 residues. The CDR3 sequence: CASSVSGRIGPYNSPLHF. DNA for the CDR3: TGTGCCAGCAGCGTATCGGGGAGAATAGGGCCCTATAATTCACCCCTCCACTTT.

The CDR3 nucleotides read TGTGCCAGCACCCTATTGAGGGGGCCTCACTATGGCTACACCTTC. Translated: CASTLLRGPHYGYTF. V and J are TRBV3-1 (or the pseudogene TRBV3-2) and TRBJ1-2, with 7 nucleotides matching TRBD1. Germline assignment: CDR1 LGHDT and CDR2 YNNKEL (reference sequence). After removal of 7 bases from V and 3 bases from J, the junction contained 11 bases not matched to a gene. The CDR3 has 15 residues.

CDR3 DNA sequence: TGTGCCAGCAGTTTAGCCGCCAGATTCAATTCACCCCTCCACTTT. Translation gives CASSLAARFNSPLHF. The V call is TRBV27, the J call TRBJ1-6; D gene unclear. Trimming left V 2 bases short and J 7 bases short, with 12 bases between. Germline CDR1 is MNHEY and CDR2 is SMNVEV (reference sequence). This CDR3 comprises 15 residues.

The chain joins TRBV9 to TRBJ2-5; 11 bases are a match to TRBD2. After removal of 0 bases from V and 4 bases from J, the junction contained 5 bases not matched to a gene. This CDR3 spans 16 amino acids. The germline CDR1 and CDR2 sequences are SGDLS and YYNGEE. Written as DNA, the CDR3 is TGTGCCAGCAGCGTAGAAGGACTAGCGGGTGGAGAGACCCAGTACTTC. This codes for CASSVEGLAGGETQYF.

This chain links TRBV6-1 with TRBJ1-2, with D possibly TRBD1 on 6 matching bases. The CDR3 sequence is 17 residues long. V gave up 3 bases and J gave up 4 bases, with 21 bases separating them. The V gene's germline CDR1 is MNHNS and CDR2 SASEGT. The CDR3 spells CASSDLDRPDGAYGYTF. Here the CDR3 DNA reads TGTGCCAGCAGTGATCTAGACAGGCCGGACGGGGCCTATGGCTACACCTTC.

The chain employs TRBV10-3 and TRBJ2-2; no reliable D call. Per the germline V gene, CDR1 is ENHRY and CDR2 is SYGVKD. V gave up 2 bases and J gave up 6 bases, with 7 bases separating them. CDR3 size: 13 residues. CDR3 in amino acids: CAISENLPGELFF. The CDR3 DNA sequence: TGTGCCATCAGTGAGAACCTACCCGGGGAGCTGTTTTTT.

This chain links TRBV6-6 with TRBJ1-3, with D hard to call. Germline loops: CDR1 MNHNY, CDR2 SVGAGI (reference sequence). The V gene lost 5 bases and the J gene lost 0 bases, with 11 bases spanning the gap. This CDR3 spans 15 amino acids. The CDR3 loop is CASSLAGNSGNTIYF. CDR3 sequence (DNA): TGTGCCAGCAGTCTAGCTGGTAACTCTGGAAACACCATATATTTT.

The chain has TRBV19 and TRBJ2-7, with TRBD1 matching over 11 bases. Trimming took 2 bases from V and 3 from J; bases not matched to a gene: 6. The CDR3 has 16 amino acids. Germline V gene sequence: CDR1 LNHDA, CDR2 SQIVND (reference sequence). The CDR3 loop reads CASSITSGTGGYEQYF. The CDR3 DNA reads TGTGCCAGTAGTATAACTTCCGGGACAGGGGGCTACGAGCAGTACTTC. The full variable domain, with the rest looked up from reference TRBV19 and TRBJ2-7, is DGGITQSPKYLFRKEGQNVTLSCEQNLNHDAMYWYRQDPGQGLRLIYYSQIVNDFQKGDIAEGYSVSREKKESFPLTVTSAQKNPTAFYLCASSITSGTGGYEQYFGPGTRLTVT.

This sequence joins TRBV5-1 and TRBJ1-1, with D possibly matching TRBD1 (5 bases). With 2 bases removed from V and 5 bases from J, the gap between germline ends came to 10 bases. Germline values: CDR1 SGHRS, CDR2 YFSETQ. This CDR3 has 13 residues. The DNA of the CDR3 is TGCGCCAGCAGCTTCTGGGGGGGAACTGAAGCTTTCTTT. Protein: CASSFWGGTEAFF.

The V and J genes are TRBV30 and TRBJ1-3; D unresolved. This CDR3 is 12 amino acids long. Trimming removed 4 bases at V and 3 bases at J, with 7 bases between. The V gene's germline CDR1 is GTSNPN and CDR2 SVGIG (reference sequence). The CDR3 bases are TGTGCCTGGAAACACCGTGGAAACACCATATATTTT. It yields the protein CAWKHRGNTIYF.

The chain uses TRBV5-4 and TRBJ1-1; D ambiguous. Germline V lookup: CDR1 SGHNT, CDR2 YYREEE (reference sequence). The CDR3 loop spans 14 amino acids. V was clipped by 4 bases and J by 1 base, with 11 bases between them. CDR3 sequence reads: CASSPGWGNTEAFF. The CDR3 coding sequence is TGTGCCAGCAGCCCGGGGTGGGGGAACACTGAAGCTTTCTTT.

The CDR3 spells CAWSVLGGYSPLHF. CDR3 DNA sequence: TGTGCCTGGAGTGTACTAGGGGGTTATTCACCCCTCCACTTT. The J gene is TRBJ1-6, the V gene TRBV30; D is perhaps TRBD1 (6 bases). Trimming stripped 0 bases from V and 8 bases from J, with 11 bases between. The CDR3 is made up of 14 amino acids. Germline V CDR1 and CDR2: GTSNPN, SVGIG (reference sequence).

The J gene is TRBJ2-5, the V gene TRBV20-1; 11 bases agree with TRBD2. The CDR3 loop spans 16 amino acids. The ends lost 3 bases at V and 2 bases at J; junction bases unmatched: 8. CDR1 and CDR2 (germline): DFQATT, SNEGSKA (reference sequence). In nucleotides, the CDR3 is TGCAGTGCTAGTAAAACTAGCGGGGGACCTCAAGAGACCCAGTACTTC. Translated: CSASKTSGGPQETQYF.

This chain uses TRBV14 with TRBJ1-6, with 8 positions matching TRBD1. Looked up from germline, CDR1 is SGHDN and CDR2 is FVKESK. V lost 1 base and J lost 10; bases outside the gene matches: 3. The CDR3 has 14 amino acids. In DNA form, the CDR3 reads TGTGCCAGCAGCCAAGGGACAGGGAACTCACCCCTCCACTTT. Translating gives CASSQGTGNSPLHF.

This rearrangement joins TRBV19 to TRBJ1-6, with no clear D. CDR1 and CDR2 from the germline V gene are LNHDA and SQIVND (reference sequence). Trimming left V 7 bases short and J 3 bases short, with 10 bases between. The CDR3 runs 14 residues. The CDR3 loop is CASTERVYNSPLHF. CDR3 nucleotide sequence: TGTGCCAGTACCGAGAGGGTCTATAATTCACCCCTCCACTTT.

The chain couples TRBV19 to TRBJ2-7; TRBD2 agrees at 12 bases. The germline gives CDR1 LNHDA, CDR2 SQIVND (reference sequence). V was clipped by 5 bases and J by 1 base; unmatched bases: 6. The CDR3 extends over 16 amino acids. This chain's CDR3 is CASSPRLAGGSYEQYF. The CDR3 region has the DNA TGTGCCAGTAGTCCCCGGCTAGCGGGGGGGTCCTACGAGCAGTACTTC.

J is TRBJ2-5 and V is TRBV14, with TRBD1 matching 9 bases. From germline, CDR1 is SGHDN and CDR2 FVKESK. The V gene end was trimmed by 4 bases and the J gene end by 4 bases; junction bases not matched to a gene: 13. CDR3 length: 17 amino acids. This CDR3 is CASSPMVGTGSGETQYF. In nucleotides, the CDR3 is TGTGCCAGCAGCCCGATGGTAGGGACAGGGTCTGGAGAGACCCAGTACTTC.

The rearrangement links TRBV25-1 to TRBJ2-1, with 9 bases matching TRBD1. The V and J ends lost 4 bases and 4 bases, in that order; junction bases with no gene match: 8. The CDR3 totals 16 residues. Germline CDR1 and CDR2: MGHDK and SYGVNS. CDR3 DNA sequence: TGTGCCAGCAGTGGGCCTGGACAGGGGAGATACAATGAGCAGTTCTTC. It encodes CASSGPGQGRYNEQFF.

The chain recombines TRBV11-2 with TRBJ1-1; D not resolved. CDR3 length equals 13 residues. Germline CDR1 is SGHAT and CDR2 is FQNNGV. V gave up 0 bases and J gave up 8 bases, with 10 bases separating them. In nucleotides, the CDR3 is TGTGCCAGCAGCTTAGAGGGCGTCCTAGAAGCTTTCTTT. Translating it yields CASSLEGVLEAFF.